In its sample, the clone carrying this T cell receptor (beta chain) was seen once. The target antigen is unknown. The V and J ends lost 5 bases and 4 bases respectively, with 21 bases between them. The CDR3 is made up of 17 amino acids. Germline V CDR1 and CDR2: SGHVS, FNYEAQ. Assay used: immunoSEQ multiplex PCR; TCRdb lists only in-frame clones, some missing. This sample has 68,000 or so clones, with almost 85% found just once. These data belong to a study of OX40 agonist ivuxolimab in advanced cancers. For the study at large: In this trial design, patients received ivuxolimab intravenously at 0.01 to 10 mg/kg every 2 weeks. Study outcomes and limitations: Antigen targets of the expanded peripheral T cells went undetermined.

The chain uses TRBV7-6 and TRBJ1-3; D is perhaps TRBD1 (6 bases). The sequencing here drew on CD4+ or CD8+ T cells sorted from blood, taken in a trial of the OX40 agonist ivuxolimab. This clonotype was sampled from an adult with an advanced solid tumor such as melanoma, head and neck, liver or kidney cancer. CDR3 sequence (DNA): TGTGCCAGCAGCCTAAGACCGGGACACGGTTCGGGAAACACCATATATTTT. The encoded protein is CASSLRPGHGSGNTIYF.